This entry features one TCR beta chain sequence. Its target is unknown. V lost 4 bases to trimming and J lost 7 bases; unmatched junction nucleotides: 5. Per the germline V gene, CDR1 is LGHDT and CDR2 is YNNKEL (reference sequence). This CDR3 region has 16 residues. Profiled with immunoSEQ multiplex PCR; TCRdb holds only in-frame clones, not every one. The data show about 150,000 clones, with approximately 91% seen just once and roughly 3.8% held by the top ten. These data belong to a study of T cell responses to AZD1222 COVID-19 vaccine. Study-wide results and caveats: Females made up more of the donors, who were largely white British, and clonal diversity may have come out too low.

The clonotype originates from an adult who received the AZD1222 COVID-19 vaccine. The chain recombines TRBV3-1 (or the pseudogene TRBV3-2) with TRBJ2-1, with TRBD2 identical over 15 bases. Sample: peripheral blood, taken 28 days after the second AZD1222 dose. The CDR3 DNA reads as TGTGCCAGCAGCCGCGGACTAGCGGGGGGGCAAAATGAGCAGTTCTTC. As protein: CASSRGLAGGQNEQFF.